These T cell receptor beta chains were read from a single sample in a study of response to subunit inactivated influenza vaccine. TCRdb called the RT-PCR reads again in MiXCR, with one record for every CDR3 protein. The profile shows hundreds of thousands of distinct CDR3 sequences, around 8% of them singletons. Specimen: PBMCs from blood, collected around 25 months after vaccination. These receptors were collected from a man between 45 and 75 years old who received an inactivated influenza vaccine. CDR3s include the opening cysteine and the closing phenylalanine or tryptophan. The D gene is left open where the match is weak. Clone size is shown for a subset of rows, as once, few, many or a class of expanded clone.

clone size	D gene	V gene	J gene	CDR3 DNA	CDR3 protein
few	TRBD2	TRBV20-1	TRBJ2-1	TGCAGTGCAGCGGGACTAGCGGGTTCTACCAGAAGCTCCTACAATGAGCAGTTCTTC	CSAAGLAGSTRSSYNEQFF
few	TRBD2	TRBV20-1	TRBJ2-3	TGCAGTGCTAGTCCACTAGCGGGGGTTACAGATACGCAGTATTTT	CSASPLAGVTDTQYF
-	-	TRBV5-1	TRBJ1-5	TGCGCCAGCAGCTTGGATGGGGGATATAGCAATCAGCCCCAGCATTTT	CASSLDGGYSNQPQHF
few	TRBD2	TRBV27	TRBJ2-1	TGTGCCAGCACTCCACTAGCGGGGGCCCTTACTCCAGATTACAATGAGCAGTTCTTC	CASTPLAGALTPDYNEQFF
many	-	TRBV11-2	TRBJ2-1	TGTGCCAGCAGCTTAGGGTCAGTTTACAATGAGCAGTTCTTC	CASSLGSVYNEQFF
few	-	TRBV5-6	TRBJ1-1	TGTGCCAGCAGCTTGAATAAACTGACGAACACTGAAGCTTTCTTT	CASSLNKLTNTEAFF
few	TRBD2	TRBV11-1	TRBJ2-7	TGTGCCAGCAGCTCCCCTTATGGGGGACTAGCGGGAGACGGTGGGTCCTACGAGCAGTACTTC	CASSSPYGGLAGDGGSYEQYF
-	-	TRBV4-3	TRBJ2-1	TGCGCCAGCAGCCAGCCAGGGGGGGGGAACGAGGAGCAGTTCTTC	CASSQPGGGNEEQFF
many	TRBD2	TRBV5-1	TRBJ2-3	TGCGCCAGCAGCCCGTCGACTAGCGGGCACCGCACAGATACGCAGTATTTT	CASSPSTSGHRTDTQYF
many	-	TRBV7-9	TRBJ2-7	TGTGCCAGCAGCTTATGGGGTGGAACAGAACGGTACGAGCAGTACTTC	CASSLWGGTERYEQYF
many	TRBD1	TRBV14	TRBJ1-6	TGTGCCAGCAGTCCGGGACAAGGGGGCGATTCACCCCTCCACTTT	CASSPGQGGDSPLHF